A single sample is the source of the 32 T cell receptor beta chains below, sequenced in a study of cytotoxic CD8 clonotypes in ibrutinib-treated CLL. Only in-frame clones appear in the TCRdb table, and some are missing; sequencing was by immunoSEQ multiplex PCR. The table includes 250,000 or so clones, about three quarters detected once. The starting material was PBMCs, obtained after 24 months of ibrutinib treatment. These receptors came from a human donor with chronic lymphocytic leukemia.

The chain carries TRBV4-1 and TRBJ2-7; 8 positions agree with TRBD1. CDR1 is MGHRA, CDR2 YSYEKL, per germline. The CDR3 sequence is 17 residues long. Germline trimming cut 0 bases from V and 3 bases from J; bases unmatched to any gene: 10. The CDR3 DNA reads TGCGCCAGCAGCCAAGAACCCGGACAGGGATCCTACTACGAGCAGTACTTC. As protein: CASSQEPGQGSYYEQYF.

CDR3 nucleotide sequence: TGTGCCAGCAGCACAGTGGTCCAGGTCTACAATGAGCAGTTCTTC. It translates to CASSTVVQVYNEQFF. This chain joins TRBV11-2 and TRBJ2-1; unclear D gene. CDR1 and CDR2 from the germline V gene are SGHAT and FQNNGV. V was shortened by 5 bases and J by 3 bases, with 14 bases between the two germline ends. The CDR3 length is 15 residues.

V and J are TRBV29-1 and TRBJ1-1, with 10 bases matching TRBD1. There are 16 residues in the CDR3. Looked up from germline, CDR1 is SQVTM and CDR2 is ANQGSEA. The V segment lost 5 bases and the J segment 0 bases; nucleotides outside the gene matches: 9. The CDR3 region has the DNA TGCAGCGTTAAGACAGGGGGCGCCCCGATGAACACTGAAGCTTTCTTT. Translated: CSVKTGGAPMNTEAFF.

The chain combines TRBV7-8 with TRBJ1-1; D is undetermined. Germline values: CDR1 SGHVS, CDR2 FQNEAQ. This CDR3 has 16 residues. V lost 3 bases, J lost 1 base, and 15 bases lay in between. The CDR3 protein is CASSLFGIVENTEAFF. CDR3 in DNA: TGTGCCAGCAGCTTGTTTGGAATTGTGGAGAACACTGAAGCTTTCTTT. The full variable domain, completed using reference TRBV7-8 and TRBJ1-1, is GAGVSQSPRYKVAKRGQDVALRCDPISGHVSLFWYQQALGQGPEFLTYFQNEAQLDKSGLPSDRFFAERPEGSVSTLKIQRTQQEDSAVYLCASSLFGIVENTEAFFGQGTRLTVV.

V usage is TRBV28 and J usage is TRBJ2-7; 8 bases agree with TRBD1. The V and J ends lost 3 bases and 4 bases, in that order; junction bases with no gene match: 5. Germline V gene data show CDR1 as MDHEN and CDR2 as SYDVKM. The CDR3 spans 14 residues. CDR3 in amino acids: CASSFSGGGYEQYF. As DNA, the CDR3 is TGTGCCAGCAGTTTCTCAGGGGGCGGTTACGAGCAGTACTTC.

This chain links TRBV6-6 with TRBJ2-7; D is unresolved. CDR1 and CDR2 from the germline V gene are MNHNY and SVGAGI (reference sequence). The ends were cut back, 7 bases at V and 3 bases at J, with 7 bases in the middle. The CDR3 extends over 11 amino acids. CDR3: CASKRDYEQYF. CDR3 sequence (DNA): TGTGCCAGCAAAAGAGACTACGAGCAGTACTTC.

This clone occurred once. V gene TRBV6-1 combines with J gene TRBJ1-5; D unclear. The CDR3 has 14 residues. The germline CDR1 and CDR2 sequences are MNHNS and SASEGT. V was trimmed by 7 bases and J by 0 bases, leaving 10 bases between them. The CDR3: CASTLEYSNQPQHF. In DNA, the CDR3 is TGTGCCAGCACCTTGGAGTATAGCAATCAGCCCCAGCATTTT.

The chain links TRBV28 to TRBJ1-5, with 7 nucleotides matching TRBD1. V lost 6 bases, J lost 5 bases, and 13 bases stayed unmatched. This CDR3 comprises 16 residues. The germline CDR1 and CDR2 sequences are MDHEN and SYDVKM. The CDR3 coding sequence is TGTGCCAGCAGCCACCCGACAGGGTTGGAGGATCAGCCCCAGCATTTT. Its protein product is CASSHPTGLEDQPQHF.

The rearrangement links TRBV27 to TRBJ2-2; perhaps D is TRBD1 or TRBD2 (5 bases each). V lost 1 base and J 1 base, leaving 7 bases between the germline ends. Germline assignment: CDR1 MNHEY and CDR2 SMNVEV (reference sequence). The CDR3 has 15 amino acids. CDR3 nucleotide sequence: TGTGCCAGCAGTTTATGGGGGAAGAACACCGGGGAGCTGTTTTTT. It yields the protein CASSLWGKNTGELFF.

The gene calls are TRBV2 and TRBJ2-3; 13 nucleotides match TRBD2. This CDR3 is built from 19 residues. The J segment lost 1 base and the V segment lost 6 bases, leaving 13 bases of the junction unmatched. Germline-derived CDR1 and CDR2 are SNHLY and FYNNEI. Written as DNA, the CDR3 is TGTGCCAGCAGACTGTCGGGACTAGCGGGAAGATGGGGCACAGATACGCAGTATTTT. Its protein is CASRLSGLAGRWGTDTQYF.

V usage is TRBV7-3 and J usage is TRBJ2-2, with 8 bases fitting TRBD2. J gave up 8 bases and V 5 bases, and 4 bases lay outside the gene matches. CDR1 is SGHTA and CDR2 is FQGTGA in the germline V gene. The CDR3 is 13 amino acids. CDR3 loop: CASSPGLVGELFF. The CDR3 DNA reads TGTGCCAGCAGCCCGGGACTAGTTGGGGAGCTGTTTTTT.

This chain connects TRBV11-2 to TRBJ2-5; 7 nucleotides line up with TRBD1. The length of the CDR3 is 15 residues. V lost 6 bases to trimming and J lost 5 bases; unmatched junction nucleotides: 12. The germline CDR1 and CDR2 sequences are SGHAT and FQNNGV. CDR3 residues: CASRVGGRSGETQYF. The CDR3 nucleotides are TGTGCCAGCAGAGTAGGGGGCAGGAGTGGGGAGACCCAGTACTTC.

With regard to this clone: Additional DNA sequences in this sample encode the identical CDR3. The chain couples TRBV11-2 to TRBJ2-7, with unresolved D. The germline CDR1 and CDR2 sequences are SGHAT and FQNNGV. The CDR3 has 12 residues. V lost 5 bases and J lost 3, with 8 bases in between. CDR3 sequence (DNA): TGTGCCAGCAGCCTCAAAGGCTACGAGCAGTACTTC. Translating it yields CASSLKGYEQYF.

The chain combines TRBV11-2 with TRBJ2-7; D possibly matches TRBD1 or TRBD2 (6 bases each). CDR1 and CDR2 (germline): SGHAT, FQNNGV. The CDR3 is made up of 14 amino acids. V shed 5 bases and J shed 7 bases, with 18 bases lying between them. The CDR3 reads CASSPGLGGREQYF. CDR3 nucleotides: TGTGCCAGCAGCCCAGGGTTGGGGGGCAGGGAGCAGTACTTC.

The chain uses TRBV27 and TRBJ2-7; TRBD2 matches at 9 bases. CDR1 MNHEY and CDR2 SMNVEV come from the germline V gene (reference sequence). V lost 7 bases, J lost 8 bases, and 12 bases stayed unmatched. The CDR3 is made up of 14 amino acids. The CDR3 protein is CASKTSGSFSQQYF. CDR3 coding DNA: TGTGCCAGCAAAACTAGCGGGTCTTTCTCCCAGCAGTACTTC.

CDR3 protein: CASSLDGYNQPQHF. The CDR3 DNA follows: TGTGCCAGCAGTTTGGACGGATACAATCAGCCCCAGCATTTT. This chain links TRBV28 with TRBJ1-5; D is uncertain. Per the germline V gene, CDR1 is MDHEN and CDR2 is SYDVKM. V dropped 3 bases and J dropped 3 bases, with 9 bases sitting between them. The CDR3 is made up of 14 amino acids.

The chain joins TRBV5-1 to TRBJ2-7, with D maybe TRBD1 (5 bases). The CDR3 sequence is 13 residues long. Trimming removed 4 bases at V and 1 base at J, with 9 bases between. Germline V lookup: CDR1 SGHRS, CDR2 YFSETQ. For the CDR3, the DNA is TGCGCCAGCAGCCACGACAGTTCCTACGAGCAGTACTTC. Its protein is CASSHDSSYEQYF.

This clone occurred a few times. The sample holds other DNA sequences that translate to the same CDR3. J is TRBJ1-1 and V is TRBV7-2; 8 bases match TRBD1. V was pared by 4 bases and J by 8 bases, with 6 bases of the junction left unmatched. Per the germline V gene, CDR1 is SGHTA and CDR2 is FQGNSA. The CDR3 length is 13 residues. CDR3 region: CASSSRQGLEAFF. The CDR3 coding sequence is TGTGCCAGCAGCTCACGACAGGGGTTGGAAGCTTTCTTT.

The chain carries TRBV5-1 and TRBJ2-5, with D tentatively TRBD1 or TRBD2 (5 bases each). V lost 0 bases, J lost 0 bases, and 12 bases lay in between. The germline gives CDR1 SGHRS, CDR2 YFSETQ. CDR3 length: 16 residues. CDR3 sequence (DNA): TGCGCCAGCAGCTTGGCTTTCAGGGAGAACCAAGAGACCCAGTACTTC. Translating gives CASSLAFRENQETQYF.

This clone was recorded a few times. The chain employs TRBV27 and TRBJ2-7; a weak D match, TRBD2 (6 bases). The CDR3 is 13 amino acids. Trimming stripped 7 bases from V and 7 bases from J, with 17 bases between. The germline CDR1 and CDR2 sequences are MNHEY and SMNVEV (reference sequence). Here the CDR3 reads CASTHRDSTEQYF. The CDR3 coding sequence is TGTGCCAGCACGCACCGGGACTCAACAGAGCAGTACTTC.

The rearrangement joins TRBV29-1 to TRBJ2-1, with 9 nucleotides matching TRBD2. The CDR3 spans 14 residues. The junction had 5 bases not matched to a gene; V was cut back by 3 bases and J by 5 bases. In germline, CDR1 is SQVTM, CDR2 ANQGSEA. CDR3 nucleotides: TGCAGCGTTGACTTAGCGGGGGCCCACAATGAGCAGTTCTTC. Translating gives CSVDLAGAHNEQFF.

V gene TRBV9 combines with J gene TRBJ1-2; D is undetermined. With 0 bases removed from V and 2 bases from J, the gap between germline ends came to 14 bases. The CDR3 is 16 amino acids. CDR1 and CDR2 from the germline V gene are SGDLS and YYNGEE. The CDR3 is CASSVGAATLNYGYTF. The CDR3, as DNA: TGTGCCAGCAGCGTAGGGGCAGCTACCCTCAACTATGGCTACACCTTC.

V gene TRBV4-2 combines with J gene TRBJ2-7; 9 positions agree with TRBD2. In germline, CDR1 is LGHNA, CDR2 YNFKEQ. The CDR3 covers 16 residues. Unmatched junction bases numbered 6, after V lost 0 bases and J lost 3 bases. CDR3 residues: CASSQDSSGNYYEQYF. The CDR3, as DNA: TGTGCCAGCAGCCAAGATTCTAGCGGGAACTACTACGAGCAGTACTTC.

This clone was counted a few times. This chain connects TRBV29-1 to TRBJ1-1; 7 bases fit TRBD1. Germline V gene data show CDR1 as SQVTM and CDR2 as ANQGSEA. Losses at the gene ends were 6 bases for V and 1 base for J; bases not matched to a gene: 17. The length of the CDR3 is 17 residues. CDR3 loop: CSVQKAYRGPRNTEAFF. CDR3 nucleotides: TGCAGCGTCCAAAAGGCCTATAGGGGGCCCCGGAACACTGAAGCTTTCTTT. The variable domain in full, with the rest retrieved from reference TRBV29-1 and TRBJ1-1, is SAVISQKPSRDICQRGTSLTIQCQVDSQVTMMFWYRQQPGQSLTLIATANQGSEATYESGFVIDKFPISRPNLTFSTLTVSNMSPEDSSIYLCSVQKAYRGPRNTEAFFGQGTRLTVV.

For the CDR3, the DNA is TGTGCCAGCAGCTCGACAGGGGGCTCCAGCTCTGGAAACACCATATATTTT. Translating it yields CASSSTGGSSSGNTIYF. V is TRBV7-9 and J is TRBJ1-3; TRBD1 matches 10 bases. This CDR3 region has 17 residues. Germline values: CDR1 SEHNR, CDR2 FQNEAQ (reference sequence). Trimming at V came to 4 bases and at J to 0 bases, leaving 6 bases not matched to a gene.

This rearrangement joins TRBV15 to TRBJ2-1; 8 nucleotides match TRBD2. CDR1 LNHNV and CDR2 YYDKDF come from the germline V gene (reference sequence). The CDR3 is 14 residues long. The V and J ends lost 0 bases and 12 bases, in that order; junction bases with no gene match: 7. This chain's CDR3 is CATSRDLAGGRQFF. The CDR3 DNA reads TGTGCCACCAGCAGAGATTTGGCGGGAGGCCGGCAGTTCTTC.

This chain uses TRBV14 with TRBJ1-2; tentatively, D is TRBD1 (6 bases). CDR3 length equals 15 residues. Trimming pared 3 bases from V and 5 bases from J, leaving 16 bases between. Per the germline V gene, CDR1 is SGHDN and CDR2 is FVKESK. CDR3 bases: TGTGCCAGCAGCCATACCGGGACACCGGTATATGGCTACACCTTC. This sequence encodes CASSHTGTPVYGYTF.

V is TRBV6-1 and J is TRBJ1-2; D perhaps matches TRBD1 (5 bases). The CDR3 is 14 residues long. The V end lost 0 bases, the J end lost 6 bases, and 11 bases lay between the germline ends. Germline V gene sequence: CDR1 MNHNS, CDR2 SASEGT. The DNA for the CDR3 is TGTGCCAGCAGTGAAGCCTTCCCCAGGGATGGCTACACCTTC. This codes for CASSEAFPRDGYTF.

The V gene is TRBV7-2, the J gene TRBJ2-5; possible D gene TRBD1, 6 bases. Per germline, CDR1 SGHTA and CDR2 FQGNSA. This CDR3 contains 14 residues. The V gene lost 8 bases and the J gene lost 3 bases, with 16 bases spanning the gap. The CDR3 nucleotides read TGTGCCAGCGGCAAGACAGGAGAAAAAGAGACCCAGTACTTC. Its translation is CASGKTGEKETQYF.

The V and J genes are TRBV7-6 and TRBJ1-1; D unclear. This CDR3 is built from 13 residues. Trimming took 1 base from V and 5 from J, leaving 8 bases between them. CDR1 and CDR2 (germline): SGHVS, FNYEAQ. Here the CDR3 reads CASSLGSRTEAFF. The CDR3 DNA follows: TGTGCCAGCAGCTTAGGAAGTCGGACTGAAGCTTTCTTT. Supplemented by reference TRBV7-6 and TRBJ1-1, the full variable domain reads GAGVSQSPRYKVTKRGQDVALRCDPISGHVSLYWYRQALGQGPEFLTYFNYEAQQDKSGLPNDRFSAERPEGSISTLTIQRTEQRDSAMYRCASSLGSRTEAFFGQGTRLTVV.

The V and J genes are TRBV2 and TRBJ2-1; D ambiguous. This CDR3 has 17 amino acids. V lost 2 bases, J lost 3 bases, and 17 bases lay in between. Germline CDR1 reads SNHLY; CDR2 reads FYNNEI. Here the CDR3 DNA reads TGTGCCAGCAGTGAACTAACGGCCGTCCCTTACTACAATGAGCAGTTCTTC. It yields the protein CASSELTAVPYYNEQFF.

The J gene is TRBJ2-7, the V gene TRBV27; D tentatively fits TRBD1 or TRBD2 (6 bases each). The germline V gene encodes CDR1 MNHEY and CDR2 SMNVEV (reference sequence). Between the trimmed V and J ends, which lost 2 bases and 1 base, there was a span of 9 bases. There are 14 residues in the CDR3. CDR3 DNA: TGTGCCAGCAGTTTACGGGGGCCTTCCTACGAGCAGTACTTC. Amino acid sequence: CASSLRGPSYEQYF.